Included here is one T cell receptor (beta chain) sequence, with context. This table comes from immunoSEQ multiplex PCR, and its TCRdb copy is limited to in-frame clones, with some not included. The profile covers some 52,000 clones, with roughly 88% appearing a single time and about 2.9% taken by the ten largest. This record belongs to a study of blood T cell repertoires in COVID-19. At the level of the study: Acute and convalescent COVID-19 specimens originated in the United States, Italy and Spain.

Germline CDR1 and CDR2: LNHDA and SQIVND (reference sequence). This CDR3 has 17 residues. Losses at the gene ends were 6 bases for V and 2 bases for J; bases not matched to a gene: 11. The chain recombines TRBV19 with TRBJ1-5, with TRBD1 matching over 9 bases. Sequences were obtained from peripheral blood. The clonotype was recovered from a human donor in a cohort sampled during active COVID-19. The chain's CDR3 is CASRGGTGHSGNQPQHF. Here the CDR3 DNA reads TGTGCCAGTAGGGGGGGGACAGGGCACAGTGGCAATCAGCCCCAGCATTTT.